These 9 T cell receptor beta chains came from one sample sequenced in a study of T cells in Graves' hyperthyroidism and ophthalmopathy. From RNA transcripts, TCR beta CDR3 regions were amplified. The primer set for the first-round RT-PCR of the TCR CDR3 was HTBI. Each CDR3 protein gets one entry after TCRdb re-called the multiplex PCR reads with MiXCR. The sample carries 300,000 or so distinct CDR3 sequences, approximately 15% recorded once. Sequencing used blood. These receptors were collected from a man aged 25 to 40 with Graves' hyperthyroidism.

This clonotype was seen more than once but under ten times. The V and J genes are TRBV5-6 and TRBJ2-7; the D gene could be TRBD1 or TRBD2 (5 bases each). Germline V lookup: CDR1 SGHDT, CDR2 YYEEEE. CDR3 length: 13 residues. Trimming removed 5 bases from V and 6 bases from J, with 15 bases in between. The CDR3 is CASRIDSGGEQYF. In DNA, the CDR3 is TGTGCCAGCAGGATCGACAGTGGGGGCGAGCAGTACTTC.

V usage is TRBV5-1 and J usage is TRBJ2-5; D possibly uses TRBD1 or TRBD2 (5 bases each). The germline V and J ends were trimmed by 0 bases and 5 bases, with 14 bases remaining between them. In germline, CDR1 is SGHRS, CDR2 YFSETQ. The length of the CDR3 is 15 residues. The CDR3 nucleotides read TGCGCCAGCAGCTTGGGACGGAGCGAGGGGGAGACCCAGTACTTC. Protein sequence: CASSLGRSEGETQYF.

At least ten counts were recorded for this clonotype. The chain recombines TRBV20-1 with TRBJ1-1; 8 bases line up with TRBD1. Trimming cost V 3 bases and J 1 base; bases outside gene matches: 4. The length of the CDR3 is 14 residues. CDR1 is DFQATT, CDR2 SNEGSKA, per germline (reference sequence). CDR3 in DNA: TGCAGTGCTAGGCGGACAGGGTCGAACACTGAAGCTTTCTTT. It translates to CSARRTGSNTEAFF.

This clonotype was recorded at least ten times. This chain links TRBV7-2 with TRBJ2-3; 8 nucleotides agree with TRBD1. Germline trimming cut 5 bases from V and 5 bases from J; bases unmatched to any gene: 6. Looked up from germline, CDR1 is SGHTA and CDR2 is FQGNSA. CDR3 length: 14 amino acids. The CDR3 coding sequence is TGTGCCAGCAGCCTGACAGGGGTGAGAGATACGCAGTATTTT. It specifies CASSLTGVRDTQYF.

This clonotype was seen ten or more times. This chain joins TRBV6-1 and TRBJ2-5; perhaps D is TRBD1 or TRBD2 (5 bases each). Germline CDR1 is MNHNS and CDR2 is SASEGT. Trimming pared 6 bases from V and 1 base from J, leaving 18 bases between. CDR3 length: 16 residues. CDR3 sequence reads: CASSHPTRDGQETQYF. CDR3 nucleotide sequence: TGTGCCAGCAGCCACCCGACCCGGGACGGCCAAGAGACCCAGTACTTC.

The sample holds many counts of this clonotype. The CDR3, as DNA: TGTGCCAGCAGTGACGTCTACGAGCAGTACTTC. It specifies CASSDVYEQYF. The J gene is TRBJ2-7, the V gene TRBV6-1; D gene unclear. Germline CDR1 and CDR2: MNHNS and SASEGT. The CDR3 length is 11 residues. V shed 3 bases and J shed 3 bases, with 3 bases lying between them.

This clonotype was found many times. The J gene is TRBJ2-1, the V gene TRBV3-1, with 8 bases that match TRBD1. This CDR3 comprises 13 residues. Germline CDR1 LGHDT, CDR2 YNNKEL (reference sequence). With 4 bases clipped from V and 6 bases from J, the junction kept 2 bases outside the gene matches. This CDR3 is CASSLGTGNEQFF. In DNA form, the CDR3 reads TGTGCCAGCAGCCTGGGGACAGGCAATGAGCAGTTCTTC.

This clonotype was picked up many times. The chain couples TRBV5-1 to TRBJ2-2; maybe TRBD2 (5 bases). Trimming removed 0 bases from V and 1 base from J, with 10 bases in between. The germline CDR1 and CDR2 sequences are SGHRS and YFSETQ. The length of the CDR3 is 16 residues. Here the CDR3 DNA reads TGCGCCAGCAGCTTGGCCGGACTGGGGAACACCGGGGAGCTGTTTTTT. Translating gives CASSLAGLGNTGELFF.

Only a few counts were recorded for this clonotype. This chain uses TRBV9 with TRBJ2-2; D call uncertain. Trimming took off 0 bases at V and 7 bases at J, with 13 bases between the two ends. Germline lookup yields CDR1 SGDLS and CDR2 YYNGEE. CDR3 length: 15 residues. This CDR3 is CASSVESGVGGELFF. In DNA form, the CDR3 reads TGTGCCAGCAGCGTAGAGAGTGGAGTGGGCGGGGAGCTGTTTTTT.